The source of this TCR beta chain is a study of regulatory T cells in long-lasting Graves disease (dated by TCRdb to the early 2020s). In the study overall: Patients with newly diagnosed Graves' disease had been on antithyroid drugs for under 3 months. The study was conducted in China and was registered as a clinical trial. A total of 33 samples were covered by TCR sequencing, comprising about 13 persistent and 20 newly diagnosed Graves' disease patients. This study used TCR sequencing and RNA sequencing of peripheral blood to compare persistent Graves' disease patients against newly diagnosed Graves' disease patients. Overall results and qualifications from the work: TRBV28, TRBJ1-2 and TRBJ2-5 were preferentially used in persistent disease, while TRBV20-1 and TRBJ2-1 were favored in newly diagnosed disease. Sequencing and analysis were restricted to the TCR beta chain. The small sample size was acknowledged by the authors as a limitation that may reduce accuracy. Patients with persistent disease shared more public clonotypes (around 2,700) than newly diagnosed patients did (nearly 1,000). Compared with newly diagnosed patients, persistent Graves' disease patients had lower TCR Shannon entropy and fewer highly expanded clones, which suggests clonal expansion. Only peripheral blood was studied, because thyroid tissue, the primary lesion, was inaccessible.

Libraries came from multiplex PCR. The sample was run on an Illumina HiSeq 4000. TCR beta libraries were built with iRepertoire HTBI primers and Arm-PCR amplification of CDR3 regions. Before sequencing, the PCR products went through gel purification. From the authors' description of their analysis: Gene usage analysis of CDR3 amino acid clonotypes used the 62 TRBV and about 13 TRBJ segments found across samples. COPE and FqMerger were used to merge the filtered high-quality paired reads into contigs. BLAST was used to align contigs to the IMGT TRBV, TRBD and TRBJ reference genes, and CDR3 was defined following IMGT. Highly expanded clones were defined as clonotypes with a frequency above 0.1%. Shannon entropy served as the measure of repertoire diversity, while the Gini coefficient captured V-J evenness. Public clonotypes were defined as clonotypes shared by more than one individual. The public reads were quality trimmed at Q25 with fastp and then assembled into clones with MiXCR by TCRdb, keeping productive beta chains. For every CDR3 protein sequence, its rows merge into one entry that carries the most common genes and DNA. TCRdb's processing, not the authors', yielded these V and J calls. This sample is represented by hundreds of thousands of distinct CDR3 sequences; roughly 14% of them were singletons. The top ten clones comprise under 10% of the sample.

This clonotype has only a few counts. The antigen it recognizes is unknown. Base quality data are lacking; no much larger clone is found one base away. Trimming accounts for 6 bases at V and 3 bases at J, while the number of junction bases matched to no gene is 6. There are 15 amino acids in the CDR3, from cysteine to phenylalanine inclusive. Only the CDR3 region is kept as DNA, spanning 45 bases read in frame from base 1. The CDR1 and CDR2 encoded by the germline V gene (reference sequence) are MNHEY and SMNVEV. According to the study, the label for this sample's time point signals: newly diagnosed GD, antithyroid drugs for less than 3 months. For both TCR sequencing and RNA sequencing, RNA was extracted from PBMCs using TRIzol. Graves' disease was diagnosed according to American Thyroid Association guidelines. The patients came from an endocrinology department in Xi'an, China. Each patient gave approximately 8.8 milliliters of peripheral blood, collected in an EDTA anticoagulant tube. Ficoll Paque Plus density gradient separation was used to isolate PBMCs, and no further T cell sorting was performed. An Agilent 2100 Bioanalyzer and agarose gel were used to check RNA quality, and a NanoDrop 2000 was used to measure RNA concentration.

This same sample was also taken into another study, of T cells in Graves' hyperthyroidism and ophthalmopathy. Reported in the second study: A patient counted as having stable Graves' hyperthyroidism if no progression to ophthalmopathy occurred over 18 months of follow-up. Hyperthyroidism patients were newly diagnosed, with disease duration under 2 months, and aged 18 to 65 years. Any patient with an uncontrolled infection, another autoimmune disease, pregnancy or lactation was excluded. Clinical symptoms, serum thyroxine and TRAb, thyroid ultrasound, and orbital computed tomography formed the basis for the diagnoses. For the first round of RT-PCR on the TCR CDR3, the HTBI primer set was used together with the Qiagen OneStep RT-PCR kit. Most expanded thyroid clonotypes (frequency above 0.001) were also detected in blood, a finding suggesting that blood repertoires may reflect thyroid immune responses. A model built on a 13 V-J signature distinguished ophthalmopathy from stable hyperthyroidism, reaching around 87% sensitivity and around 82% specificity in cross-validation and 80%/75% in testing. In validation, progression to ophthalmopathy was predicted by the model with nearly 71% sensitivity and roughly 72% specificity, a median of around 5.9 months before onset. TCR V-J signatures able to tell the groups apart were searched for in a discovery cohort of approximately 95 patients, of whom about 40 had Graves' ophthalmopathy and around 57 had stable Graves' hyperthyroidism. Whether ophthalmopathy could be predicted prospectively was tested in an independent validation cohort made up of approximately 19 hyperthyroidism patients plus 17 patients who later progressed to ophthalmopathy. The 95 to 100 discovery patients were randomly divided into training and test sets at a 7:3 ratio. The study also compared thyroid tissue and blood T-cell repertoires from 5 to 7 Graves' hyperthyroidism patients. After sampling, hyperthyroidism patients received methimazole starting at 30 mg daily, and ophthalmopathy patients received high-dose intravenous methylprednisolone. A second multiplex PCR round built the libraries, followed by size selection and purification. Sequencing of the libraries was done on an Illumina HiSeq2000 using paired-end 100 bp reads. SOAPnuke was used to process the raw data, removing reads that contained adapters or uncalled bases, had a mean Phred below 15, or lacked an exact match to the constant primer or identifier. COPE v1.2.5 was used to merge the high-quality paired reads, and each unique nucleotide sequence was defined as a clonotype. MiTCR v1.1 was used to align the clonotypes against IMGT TRBV, TRBD and TRBJ reference segments. Analysis was restricted to V-J combinations with a frequency above 0.0001, which covered 98% to 99.2% of repertoires. The TCS score was defined as the ratio of F50 (clonal expansion) to E x V (chaos), calculated using BLOSUM62-based TCRdist between CDR3 peptides within each V-J. Welch's t-statistics and random forest reduced 514 V-J features to 10 to 15, which were used in a naive Bayes classifier (R e1071). Sample size was not statistically predetermined, and investigators were not blinded to group allocation. TCR Vbeta CDR3 sequencing of around 130 peripheral blood samples (43 ophthalmopathy, 75 to 80 hyperthyroidism and approximately 17 progressor patients) is reported in the paper.

The clonotype was recovered from a man aged 25-45 years with Graves disease. Donor details come from another sample of the same person, matched by shared clones. The V gene is TRBV27 and the J gene is TRBJ2-3, with 10 central nucleotides matching TRBD2. Sample: peripheral blood mononuclear cells (PBMCs), taken at new diagnosis, from a patient treated with antithyroid drugs. The DNA reads as follows: TGTGCCAGCAGCTCCGTACTAGCGGGAACAGATACGCAGTATTTT. This yields the protein CASSSVLAGTDTQYF.